What follows are 2 T cell receptor beta chains derived from one specimen sequenced in a study of graft-versus-host responses after intestinal transplantation. No cognate antigen is known for these TCRs. Sequencing was performed with immunoSEQ multiplex PCR; in TCRdb, only in-frame clones are kept and a portion is missing. The profile shows about 70,000 clones, 90% of them singletons. Specimen: unstimulated CD8+ T cells sorted from spleen or lymph node cells, collected before intestinal transplant. Receptors originate from a human donor who received an intestinal transplant.

V and J are TRBV4-1 and TRBJ2-1; 15 bases match TRBD2. The CDR3 totals 16 residues. Germline values: CDR1 MGHRA, CDR2 YSYEKL. Losses at the gene ends were 0 bases for V and 15 bases for J; bases not matched to a gene: 9. For the CDR3, the DNA is TGCGCCAGCAGCCAAGAAGAGGGACTAGCGGGGGGCATTCCGTTCTTC. Translated, it gives CASSQEEGLAGGIPFF.

This chain connects TRBV27 to TRBJ2-3; weak D call: TRBD2 (5 bases). Trimming took off 4 bases at V and 1 base at J, with 9 bases between the two ends. This CDR3 region has 14 residues. CDR1 and CDR2 from the germline V gene are MNHEY and SMNVEV (reference sequence). The CDR3 spells CASSSRTGTDTQYF. As DNA, the CDR3 is TGTGCCAGCAGTTCAAGGACTGGCACAGATACGCAGTATTTT.